The subject of this entry is one T cell receptor beta chain. Its antigen is currently unknown. One junction end does not reproduce the germline sequence, and a read error may be involved. The data originate from a study of T cells in Graves' hyperthyroidism and ophthalmopathy. General study findings and limits: The authors' 13 V-J model separated ophthalmopathy from stable hyperthyroidism.

Amplified regions were TCR beta CDR3 sequences from RNA transcripts. A set of HTBI primers served as the primers for a first-round RT-PCR of the TCR CDR3. TCRdb processed the multiplex PCR reads anew with MiXCR; each CDR3 protein has one entry. The sample contains about 360,000 distinct CDR3 sequences, roughly 13% of which appear only once. Germline V gene data show CDR1 as LNHDA and CDR2 as SQIVND (reference sequence). This CDR3 contains 15 residues. The clonotype originates from a woman aged 18-29 years with Graves' hyperthyroidism. The V gene is TRBV19, the J gene TRBJ1-6, with D possibly matching TRBD1 (5 bases). Specimen: blood. For the CDR3, the DNA is TGTGCCAGTGGTATAAAGCAGGGCAGGGATTCACCCCTCCACTTT. Protein sequence: CASGIKQGRDSPLHF.